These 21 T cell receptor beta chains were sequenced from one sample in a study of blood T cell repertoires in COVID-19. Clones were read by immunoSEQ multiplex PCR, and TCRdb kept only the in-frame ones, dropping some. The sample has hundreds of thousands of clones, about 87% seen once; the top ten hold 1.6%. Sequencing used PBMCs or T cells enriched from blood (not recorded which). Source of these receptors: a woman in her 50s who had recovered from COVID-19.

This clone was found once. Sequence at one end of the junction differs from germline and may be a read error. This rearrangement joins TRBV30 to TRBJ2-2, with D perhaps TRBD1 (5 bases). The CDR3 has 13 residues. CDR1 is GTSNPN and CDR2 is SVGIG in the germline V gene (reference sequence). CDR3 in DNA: TGTGCGTGGAGCCCAGGGCGGACCGGGGAGCTGTTTTTT. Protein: CAWSPGRTGELFF.

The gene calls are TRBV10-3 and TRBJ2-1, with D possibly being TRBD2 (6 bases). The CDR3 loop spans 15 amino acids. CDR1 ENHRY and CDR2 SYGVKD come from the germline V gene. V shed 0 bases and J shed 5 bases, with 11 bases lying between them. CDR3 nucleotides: TGTGCCATCAGTGAGTCAAAGGGAGGAAACAATGAGCAGTTCTTC. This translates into CAISESKGGNNEQFF.

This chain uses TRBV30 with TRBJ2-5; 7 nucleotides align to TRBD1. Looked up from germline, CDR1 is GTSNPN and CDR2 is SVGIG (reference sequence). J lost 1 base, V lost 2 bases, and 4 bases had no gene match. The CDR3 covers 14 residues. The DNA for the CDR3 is TGTGCCTGGAGTCCACGGGACAGCCAAGAGACCCAGTACTTC. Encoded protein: CAWSPRDSQETQYF.

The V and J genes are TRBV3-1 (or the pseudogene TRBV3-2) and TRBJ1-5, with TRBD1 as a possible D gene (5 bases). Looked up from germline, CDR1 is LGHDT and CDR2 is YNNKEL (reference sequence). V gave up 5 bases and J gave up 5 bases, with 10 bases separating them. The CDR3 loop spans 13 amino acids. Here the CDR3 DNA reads TGTGCCAGCAGCTCTGCAGGGCATCAGCCCCAGCATTTT. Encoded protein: CASSSAGHQPQHF.

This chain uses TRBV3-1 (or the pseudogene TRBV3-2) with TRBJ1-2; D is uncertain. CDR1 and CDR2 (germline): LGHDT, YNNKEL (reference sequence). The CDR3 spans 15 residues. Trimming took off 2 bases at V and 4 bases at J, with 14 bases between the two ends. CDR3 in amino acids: CASSQSVLEIYGYTF. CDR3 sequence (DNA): TGTGCCAGCAGCCAAAGCGTTCTGGAAATCTATGGCTACACCTTC.

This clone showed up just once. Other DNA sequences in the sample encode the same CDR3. This CDR3 reads CASSSPTSGSSYEQYF. CDR3 nucleotides: TGTGCCAGCAGTTCCCCGACTAGCGGGAGCTCCTACGAGCAGTACTTC. The chain is built from TRBV27 and TRBJ2-7; 12 bases are shared with TRBD2. The trim removed 4 bases at V and 0 bases at J, leaving 4 bases unmatched. CDR1 and CDR2 from the germline V gene are MNHEY and SMNVEV (reference sequence). CDR3 size: 16 residues.

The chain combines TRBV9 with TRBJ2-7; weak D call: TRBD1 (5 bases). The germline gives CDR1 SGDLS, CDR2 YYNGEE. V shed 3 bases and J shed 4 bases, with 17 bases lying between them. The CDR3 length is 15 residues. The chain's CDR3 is CASSAGPQGDYEQYF. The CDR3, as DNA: TGTGCCAGCAGCGCTGGCCCGCAGGGTGATTACGAGCAGTACTTC. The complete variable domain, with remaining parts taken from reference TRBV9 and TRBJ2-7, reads DSGVTQTPKHLITATGQRVTLRCSPRSGDLSVYWYQQSLDQGLQFLIQYYNGEERAKGNILERFSAQQFPDLHSELNLSSLELGDSALYFCASSAGPQGDYEQYFGPGTRLTVT.

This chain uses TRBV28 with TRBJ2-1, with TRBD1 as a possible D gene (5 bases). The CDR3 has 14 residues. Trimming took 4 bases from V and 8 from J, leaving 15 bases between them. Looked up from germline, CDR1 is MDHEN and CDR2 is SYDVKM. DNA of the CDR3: TGTGCCAGCAGTTCAAGGGGAACGTGGGATGAGCAGTTCTTC. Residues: CASSSRGTWDEQFF.

The chain's CDR3 is CASSWGTVQNIQYF. CDR3 DNA: TGTGCCAGCAGCTGGGGGACAGTACAAAACATTCAGTACTTC. The chain combines TRBV7-9 with TRBJ2-4; 7 bases map to TRBD1. The germline V gene encodes CDR1 SEHNR and CDR2 FQNEAQ (reference sequence). V lost 4 bases, J lost 5 bases, and 5 bases stayed unmatched. This CDR3 is built from 14 residues.

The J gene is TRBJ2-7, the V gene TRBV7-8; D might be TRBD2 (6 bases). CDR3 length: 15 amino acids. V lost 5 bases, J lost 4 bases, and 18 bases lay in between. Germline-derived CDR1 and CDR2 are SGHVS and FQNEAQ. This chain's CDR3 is CASSPSAGWPYEQYF. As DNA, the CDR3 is TGTGCCAGCAGCCCAAGTGCGGGATGGCCGTACGAGCAGTACTTC.

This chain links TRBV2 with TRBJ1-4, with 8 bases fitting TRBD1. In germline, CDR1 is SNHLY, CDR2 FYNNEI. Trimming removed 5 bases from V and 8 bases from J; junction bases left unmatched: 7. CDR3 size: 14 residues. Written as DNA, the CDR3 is TGTGCCAGCAGTCTCAGGGGGCTAGGGGAAAAACTGTTTTTT. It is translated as CASSLRGLGEKLFF. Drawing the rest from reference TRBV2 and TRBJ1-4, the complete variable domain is EPEVTQTPSHQVTQMGQEVILRCVPISNHLYFYWYRQILGQKVEFLVSFYNNEISEKSEIFDDQFSVERPDGSNFTLKIRSTKLEDSAMYFCASSLRGLGEKLFFGSGTQLSVL.

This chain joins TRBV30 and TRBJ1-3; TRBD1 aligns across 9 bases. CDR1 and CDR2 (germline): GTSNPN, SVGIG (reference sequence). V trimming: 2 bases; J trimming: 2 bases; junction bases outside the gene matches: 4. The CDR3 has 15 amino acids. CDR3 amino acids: CAWSRDREAGNTIYF. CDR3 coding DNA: TGTGCCTGGAGTAGGGACAGGGAGGCTGGAAACACCATATATTTT. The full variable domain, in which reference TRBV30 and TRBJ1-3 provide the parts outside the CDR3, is SQTIHQWPATLVQPVGSPLSLECTVEGTSNPNLYWYRQAAGRGLQLLFYSVGIGQISSEVPQNLSASRPQDRQFILSSKKLLLSDSGFYLCAWSRDREAGNTIYFGEGSWLTVV.

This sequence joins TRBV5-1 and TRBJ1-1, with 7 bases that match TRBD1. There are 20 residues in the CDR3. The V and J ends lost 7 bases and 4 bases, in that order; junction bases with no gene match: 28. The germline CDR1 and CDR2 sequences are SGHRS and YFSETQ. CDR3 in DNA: TGCGCCAGCCGACGTGGGGGGTATGGACAGGACTTTGTATACCCCACTGAAGCTTTCTTT. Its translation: CASRRGGYGQDFVYPTEAFF.

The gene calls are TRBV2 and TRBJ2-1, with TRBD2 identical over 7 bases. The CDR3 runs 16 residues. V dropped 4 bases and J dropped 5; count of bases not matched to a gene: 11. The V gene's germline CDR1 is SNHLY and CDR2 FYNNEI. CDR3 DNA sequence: TGTGCCAGCAGTGGGCCCAAAGTGGGAGGGAACAATGAGCAGTTCTTC. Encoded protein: CASSGPKVGGNNEQFF.

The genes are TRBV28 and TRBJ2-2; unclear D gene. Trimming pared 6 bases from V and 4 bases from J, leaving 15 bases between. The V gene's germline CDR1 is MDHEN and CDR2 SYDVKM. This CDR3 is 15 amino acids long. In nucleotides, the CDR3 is TGTGCCAGCAGCTCCTTTGGTCGAGTCACCGGGGAGCTGTTTTTT. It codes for CASSSFGRVTGELFF.

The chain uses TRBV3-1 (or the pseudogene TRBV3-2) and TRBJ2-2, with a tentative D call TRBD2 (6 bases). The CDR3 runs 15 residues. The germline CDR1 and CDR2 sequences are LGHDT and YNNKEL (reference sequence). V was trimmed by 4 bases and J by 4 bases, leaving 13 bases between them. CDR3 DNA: TGTGCCAGCAGCCCCCTCGCGGGGACCACCGGGGAGCTGTTTTTT. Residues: CASSPLAGTTGELFF.

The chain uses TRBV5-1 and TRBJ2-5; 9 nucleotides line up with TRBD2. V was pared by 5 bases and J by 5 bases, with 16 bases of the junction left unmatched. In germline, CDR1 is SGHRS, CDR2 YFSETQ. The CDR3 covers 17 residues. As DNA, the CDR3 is TGCGCCAGCAGTCAAAATAAAGCGGGAGGTTTGGCGGAGACCCAGTACTTC. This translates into CASSQNKAGGLAETQYF.

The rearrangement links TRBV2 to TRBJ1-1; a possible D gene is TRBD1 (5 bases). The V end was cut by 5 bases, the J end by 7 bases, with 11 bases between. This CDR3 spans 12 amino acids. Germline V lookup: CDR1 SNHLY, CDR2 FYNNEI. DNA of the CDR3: TGTGCCAGCAGTCCGGGGGTGATTGAAGCTTTCTTT. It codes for CASSPGVIEAFF.

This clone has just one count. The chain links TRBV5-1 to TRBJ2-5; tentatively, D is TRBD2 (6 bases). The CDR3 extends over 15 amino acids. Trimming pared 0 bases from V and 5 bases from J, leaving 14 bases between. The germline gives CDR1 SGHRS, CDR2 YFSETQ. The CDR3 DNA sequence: TGCGCCAGCAGCTTGGATGGGGGGAGTTGGGAGACCCAGTACTTC. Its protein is CASSLDGGSWETQYF.

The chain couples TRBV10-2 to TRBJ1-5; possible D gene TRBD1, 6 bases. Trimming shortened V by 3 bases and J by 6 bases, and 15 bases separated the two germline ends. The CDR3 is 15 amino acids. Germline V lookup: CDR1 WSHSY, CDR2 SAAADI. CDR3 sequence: CASSDQDRFRQPQHF. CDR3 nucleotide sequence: TGCGCCAGCAGTGACCAAGACAGGTTTCGTCAGCCCCAGCATTTT.

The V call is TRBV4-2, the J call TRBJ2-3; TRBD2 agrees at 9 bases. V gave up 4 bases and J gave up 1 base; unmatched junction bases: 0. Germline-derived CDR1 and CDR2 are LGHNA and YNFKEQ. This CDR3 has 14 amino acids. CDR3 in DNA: TGTGCCAGCAGCCGGACTAGCGGCACAGATACGCAGTATTTT. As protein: CASSRTSGTDTQYF.